These 3 T cell receptor beta chains originate from one sample sequenced in a study of identical twins. TCRdb redid the calling of the 5' RACE reads with MiXCR, one entry per CDR3 protein. The sample shows fewer than 250,000 distinct CDR3 sequences, 7% to 8.5% of them seen only once. These data also formed part of another study, on yellow fever vaccine responses in identical twins.

The sequencing input was CD8+ T cells sorted from blood. The origin of the receptors is a woman under 30 in good health.

Ten or more counts support this clonotype. The chain recombines TRBV7-8 with TRBJ2-1; 8 positions agree with TRBD2. The CDR3 has 16 amino acids. Trimming removed 0 bases from V and 3 bases from J; junction bases left unmatched: 4. Germline V gives CDR1 SGHVS, CDR2 FQNEAQ. CDR3 protein: CASSLAGSGDYNEQFF. The CDR3 DNA reads TGTGCCAGCAGCTTAGCCGGTAGCGGGGACTACAATGAGCAGTTCTTC. Together with reference TRBV7-8 and TRBJ2-1, the CDR3 gives the full variable domain: GAGVSQSPRYKVAKRGQDVALRCDPISGHVSLFWYQQALGQGPEFLTYFQNEAQLDKSGLPSDRFFAERPEGSVSTLKIQRTQQEDSAVYLCASSLAGSGDYNEQFFGPGTRLTVL.

At least ten counts were recorded for this clonotype. The chain has TRBV12-3 or TRBV12-4 and TRBJ2-1; D is unresolved. V was pared by 1 base and J by 1 base, with 5 bases between. The CDR3 has 14 amino acids. Written as DNA, the CDR3 is TGTGCCAGCAGTTTAGTGGGGTCCTACAATGAGCAGTTCTTC. Amino acid sequence: CASSLVGSYNEQFF.

This clonotype was seen at least ten times. The rearrangement uses TRBV27 and TRBJ1-2, with D perhaps matching TRBD1 (6 bases). Germline CDR1 is MNHEY and CDR2 is SMNVEV (reference sequence). The ends were cut back, 2 bases at V and 2 bases at J, with 9 bases in the middle. The CDR3 loop spans 14 amino acids. The CDR3 DNA reads TGTGCCAGCAGTTTAACAGGGTCCAACTATGGCTACACCTTC. It is translated as CASSLTGSNYGYTF.